This entry lists 32 T cell receptor beta chains sequenced from one sample in a study of blood T cell repertoires in COVID-19. Assay: immunoSEQ multiplex PCR; the TCRdb copy retains only in-frame clones and omits some. The table has over 65,000 clones, around four fifths seen once. Sequencing was performed on peripheral blood. The receptors here all came from an elderly man with active or convalescent COVID-19.

The chain uses TRBV5-1 and TRBJ1-1; D is possibly TRBD1 (6 bases). CDR1 and CDR2 from the germline V gene are SGHRS and YFSETQ. Trimming left V 6 bases short and J 1 base short, with 22 bases between. The CDR3 contains 17 residues. CDR3 amino acids: CASNDARGGRTNTEAFF. CDR3 nucleotide sequence: TGCGCCAGCAACGATGCAAGGGGGGGCAGGACGAACACTGAAGCTTTCTTT.

The rearrangement uses TRBV19 and TRBJ1-1; 10 nucleotides match TRBD1. Germline V gene sequence: CDR1 LNHDA, CDR2 SQIVND (reference sequence). With 6 bases clipped from V and 2 bases from J, the junction kept 9 bases outside the gene matches. This CDR3 spans 16 amino acids. For the CDR3, the DNA is TGTGCCAGTAGAGACAGGGGGCGTTCTTTTAACACTGAAGCTTTCTTT. Translation: CASRDRGRSFNTEAFF.

V is TRBV5-6 and J is TRBJ2-5, with 8 bases lining up with TRBD2. Germline-derived CDR1 and CDR2 are SGHDT and YYEEEE. The CDR3 has 14 amino acids. V gave up 4 bases and J gave up 1 base; unmatched junction bases: 3. CDR3 loop: CASSIAGLQETQYF. CDR3 coding DNA: TGTGCCAGCAGCATAGCGGGACTCCAAGAGACCCAGTACTTC.

The chain combines TRBV9 with TRBJ1-6; 7 nucleotides match TRBD1. Germline V CDR1 and CDR2: SGDLS, YYNGEE. The V and J ends lost 0 bases and 8 bases, in that order; junction bases with no gene match: 5. The CDR3 runs to 15 residues. The CDR3 sequence: CASSVEGARDSPLHF. DNA for the CDR3: TGTGCCAGCAGCGTAGAGGGGGCGCGGGATTCACCCCTCCACTTT.

The chain carries TRBV6-5 and TRBJ2-5; D remains ambiguous. Germline-derived CDR1 and CDR2 are MNHEY and SVGAGI. Deletions cut 6 bases from V and 1 base from J, with 9 bases between. This CDR3 spans 13 amino acids. CDR3 bases: TGTGCCAGCAGGGCAGGAATCCAAGAGACCCAGTACTTC. Protein: CASRAGIQETQYF.

The chain links TRBV5-4 to TRBJ1-2; 10 nucleotides agree with TRBD1. Looked up from germline, CDR1 is SGHNT and CDR2 is YYREEE (reference sequence). This CDR3 contains 17 residues. The ends lost 2 bases at V and 2 bases at J; junction bases unmatched: 9. CDR3 in DNA: TGTGCCAGCAGCTTCCGGGGAGGGACAGGGGTAAACTATGGCTACACCTTC. Its protein is CASSFRGGTGVNYGYTF.

This sequence joins TRBV7-2 and TRBJ1-2; the match to TRBD1 covers 7 bases. In germline, CDR1 is SGHTA, CDR2 FQGNSA. V dropped 5 bases and J dropped 8; count of bases not matched to a gene: 17. CDR3 length: 16 residues. Here the CDR3 DNA reads TGTGCCAGCAGCGTAGTTCACGACAGGGCGTCTGGCGGCTACACCTTC. Protein: CASSVVHDRASGGYTF. The full variable domain, rest sourced from reference TRBV7-2 and TRBJ1-2, is GAGVSQSPSNKVTEKGKDVELRCDPISGHTALYWYRQSLGQGLEFLIYFQGNSAPDKSGLPSDRFSAERTGGSVSTLTIQRTQQEDSAVYLCASSVVHDRASGGYTFGSGTRLTVV.

The V gene is TRBV5-1, the J gene TRBJ2-1, with D unresolved. Germline V gives CDR1 SGHRS, CDR2 YFSETQ. V lost 0 bases, J lost 6 bases, and 7 bases lay in between. This CDR3 contains 13 residues. The DNA of the CDR3 is TGCGCCAGCAGCTTGGTCCTTAGCAATGAGCAGTTCTTC. Translating it yields CASSLVLSNEQFF.

The genes are TRBV6-6 and TRBJ2-2, with 10 bases fitting TRBD1. V was clipped by 7 bases and J by 2 bases; unmatched bases: 4. CDR1 is MNHNY, CDR2 SVGAGI, per germline (reference sequence). CDR3 length equals 15 residues. The CDR3 region has the DNA TGTGCCAGCACTAAGACAGGGGGCAACACCGGGGAGCTGTTTTTT. It is translated as CASTKTGGNTGELFF.

The chain links TRBV5-8 to TRBJ2-1; 7 nucleotides agree with TRBD1. Germline trimming cut 0 bases from V and 10 bases from J; bases unmatched to any gene: 4. CDR3 length equals 13 residues. CDR1 is SGHTS, CDR2 YDEGEE, per germline. The CDR3 DNA reads TGTGCCAGCAGCTTGGCCAGGGGGACCGAGCAGTTCTTC. Amino acids: CASSLARGTEQFF. Full variable domain (outside the CDR3, taken from reference TRBV5-8 and TRBJ2-1): EAGVTQSPTHLIKTRGQQATLRCSPISGHTSVYWYQQALGLGLQFLLWYDEGEERNRGNFPPRFSGRQFPNYSSELNVNALELEDSALYLCASSLARGTEQFFGPGTRLTVL.

The J gene is TRBJ2-5, the V gene TRBV20-1, with D maybe TRBD1 (6 bases). This CDR3 has 13 amino acids. V gave up 3 bases and J gave up 5 bases, with 13 bases separating them. Per germline, CDR1 DFQATT and CDR2 SNEGSKA (reference sequence). The CDR3 DNA sequence: TGCAGTGCTAGTCCACAGGGCTACGAGACCCAGTACTTC. Translated, it gives CSASPQGYETQYF.

CDR3 nucleotide sequence: TGTGCCAGCAGTGAAGCGTATAGTCAGCCCCAGCATTTT. Its translation is CASSEAYSQPQHF. The chain employs TRBV6-1 and TRBJ1-5; no firm D call. V lost 0 bases, J lost 6 bases, and 6 bases lay in between. The CDR3 extends over 13 amino acids. Germline V lookup: CDR1 MNHNS, CDR2 SASEGT.

As DNA, the CDR3 is TGCGCCAGCAGAGATTCGGACAGGGCGGAATATGGCTACACCTTC. Its protein is CASRDSDRAEYGYTF. The V gene is TRBV5-1, the J gene TRBJ1-2, with 8 positions matching TRBD1. This CDR3 has 15 amino acids. Germline CDR1 SGHRS, CDR2 YFSETQ. V was pared by 5 bases and J by 5 bases, with 11 bases of the junction left unmatched. Filled out from reference TRBV5-1 and TRBJ1-2, the complete variable domain reads KAGVTQTPRYLIKTRGQQVTLSCSPISGHRSVSWYQQTPGQGLQFLFEYFSETQRNKGNFPGRFSGRQFSNSRSEMNVSTLELGDSALYLCASRDSDRAEYGYTFGSGTRLTVV.

The chain couples TRBV11-3 to TRBJ1-1; D remains unclear. The length of the CDR3 is 15 residues. V was cut by 0 bases and J by 1 base, with 9 bases left in between. Germline V CDR1 and CDR2: SGHNT, YENEEA. The CDR3 spells CASSLDPGGNTEAFF. CDR3 sequence (DNA): TGTGCCAGCAGCTTAGACCCCGGCGGGAACACTGAAGCTTTCTTT.

The chain has TRBV19 and TRBJ2-1, with 9 nucleotides matching TRBD2. Germline-derived CDR1 and CDR2 are LNHDA and SQIVND (reference sequence). V lost 4 bases to trimming and J lost 7 bases; unmatched junction nucleotides: 11. The CDR3 sequence is 16 residues long. The CDR3 DNA reads TGTGCCAGTAGTAGGGTAGCGGGGGCTTCTATGAATGAGCAGTTCTTC. Translating gives CASSRVAGASMNEQFF.

The sample holds one count of this clone. The rearrangement links TRBV5-1 to TRBJ1-3, with a tentative D call TRBD1 (5 bases). Trimming took 0 bases from V and 4 from J, leaving 11 bases between them. Germline V CDR1 and CDR2: SGHRS, YFSETQ. The CDR3 covers 15 residues. Here the CDR3 reads CASSLAGGAGNTIYF. CDR3 coding DNA: TGCGCCAGCAGCTTGGCCGGGGGTGCCGGAAACACCATATATTTT. Supplemented by reference TRBV5-1 and TRBJ1-3, the full variable domain reads KAGVTQTPRYLIKTRGQQVTLSCSPISGHRSVSWYQQTPGQGLQFLFEYFSETQRNKGNFPGRFSGRQFSNSRSEMNVSTLELGDSALYLCASSLAGGAGNTIYFGEGSWLTVV.

This clone has a handful of counts. V gene TRBV19 combines with J gene TRBJ1-2; D may be TRBD1 (5 bases). The V end lost 7 bases, the J end lost 0 bases, and 9 bases lay between the germline ends. CDR3 size: 13 residues. Germline CDR1 LNHDA, CDR2 SQIVND (reference sequence). This CDR3 is CASKMGPNYGYTF. The DNA of the CDR3 is TGTGCCAGTAAAATGGGGCCTAACTATGGCTACACCTTC.

The chain joins TRBV5-1 to TRBJ2-5; D not certain. This CDR3 is 14 amino acids long. Germline-derived CDR1 and CDR2 are SGHRS and YFSETQ. V lost 0 bases to trimming and J lost 4 bases, with 10 bases between them. CDR3 sequence reads: CASSLARSPETQYF. The CDR3 DNA reads TGCGCCAGCAGCTTGGCGCGTTCCCCAGAGACCCAGTACTTC.

J is TRBJ2-3 and V is TRBV7-6, with 9 bases aligning to TRBD2. Germline CDR1 SGHVS, CDR2 FNYEAQ. V gave up 6 bases and J gave up 2 bases; unmatched junction bases: 21. CDR3 length: 20 amino acids. CDR3 in amino acids: CASSLYPRGGGASYTDTQYF. CDR3 DNA: TGTGCCAGCAGTCTCTATCCTCGCGGCGGGGGGGCGTCATACACAGATACGCAGTATTTT.

The V call is TRBV11-2, the J call TRBJ1-4; 7 bases map to TRBD1. The trim removed 4 bases at V and 7 bases at J, leaving 6 bases unmatched. Germline values: CDR1 SGHAT, CDR2 FQNNGV. CDR3 size: 14 residues. DNA for the CDR3: TGTGCCAGCAGCTCAAAGGGGGCGGGTGAAAAACTGTTTTTT. Its protein product is CASSSKGAGEKLFF.

This clone was observed once. The rearrangement links TRBV27 to TRBJ2-7, with 7 bases aligning to TRBD1. The CDR3 spans 15 residues. V gave up 2 bases and J gave up 3 bases; unmatched junction bases: 7. The germline CDR1 and CDR2 sequences are MNHEY and SMNVEV (reference sequence). In DNA form, the CDR3 reads TGTGCCAGCAGTTTAGTTGAGACAGGGTGCTACGAGCAGTACGTC. Its protein is CASSLVETGCYEQYV.

The rearrangement links TRBV10-3 to TRBJ1-2, with 7 bases lining up with TRBD1. After removal of 4 bases from V and 4 bases from J, the junction contained 6 bases not matched to a gene. Germline CDR1 reads ENHRY; CDR2 reads SYGVKD. The CDR3 covers 14 residues. The CDR3, as DNA: TGTGCCATCAGTGGCGAGGGACAGAGCTATGGCTACACCTTC. Protein: CAISGEGQSYGYTF.

This clone was seen a few times. This chain connects TRBV5-1 to TRBJ1-2, with D possibly matching TRBD1 (5 bases). The CDR3 has 15 amino acids. Germline lookup yields CDR1 SGHRS and CDR2 YFSETQ. V dropped 0 bases and J dropped 8 bases, with 17 bases sitting between them. CDR3 in amino acids: CASSLEAGRVGGYTF. CDR3 in DNA: TGCGCCAGCAGCTTGGAAGCGGGGCGCGTGGGCGGCTACACCTTC.

About this clone: Germline is not matched at one junction end, which may reflect a read error. J is TRBJ2-3 and V is TRBV10-3, with a tentative D call TRBD2 (6 bases). Germline-derived CDR1 and CDR2 are ENHRY and SYGVKD. The length of the CDR3 is 15 residues. The CDR3 DNA reads TGTACCATCAGAGACCCGGGAGCCGGCACAGATACGCAGTATTTT. Encoded protein: CTIRDPGAGTDTQYF.

The V call is TRBV11-2, the J call TRBJ1-2; D is possibly TRBD1 (5 bases). The CDR3 is made up of 12 amino acids. V lost 6 bases, J lost 4 bases, and 9 bases lay in between. CDR1 and CDR2 (germline): SGHAT, FQNNGV. The CDR3 spells CASRHDSYGYTF. In DNA, the CDR3 is TGTGCCAGCAGGCACGACAGCTATGGCTACACCTTC.

V is TRBV21-1 and J is TRBJ1-5; the table's D call, TRBD1, was not checked against the DNA. TRBV21-1 is deemed a pseudogene. This CDR3 has 16 residues. CDR3 sequence reads: CASSLGRQGADQPQHF. The CDR3 region has the DNA TGTGCCAGCAGCCTCGGGAGACAGGGGGCGGATCAGCCCCAGCATTTT.

The genes are TRBV3-1 (or the pseudogene TRBV3-2) and TRBJ1-1, with 8 bases matching TRBD1. This CDR3 region has 14 residues. Germline V gives CDR1 LGHDT, CDR2 YNNKEL (reference sequence). V lost 5 bases and J lost 7; bases outside the gene matches: 9. In DNA, the CDR3 is TGTGCCAGCAGCGACTTGAGGACAGGGCGTGAAGCTTTCTTT. It translates to CASSDLRTGREAFF.

J is TRBJ2-2 and V is TRBV10-2; D unclear. The CDR3 totals 14 residues. Trimming cost V 10 bases and J 7 bases, with 19 bases left between them. Germline V gene sequence: CDR1 WSHSY, CDR2 SAAADI. CDR3 bases: TGCGCCACCTCGGGTCTCTCAAACCTCGGGGAGCTGTTTTTT. Its translation is CATSGLSNLGELFF.

The V call is TRBV7-9, the J call TRBJ2-2; the match to TRBD2 covers 12 bases. The germline V gene encodes CDR1 SEHNR and CDR2 FQNEAQ (reference sequence). This CDR3 has 17 residues. Trimming at V came to 4 bases and at J to 0 bases, leaving 3 bases not matched to a gene. The CDR3 spells CASSWGLAGSNTGELFF. CDR3 DNA sequence: TGTGCCAGCAGCTGGGGACTAGCGGGCTCGAACACCGGGGAGCTGTTTTTT.

The chain couples TRBV5-1 to TRBJ2-5; D gene unclear. Trimming pared 3 bases from V and 2 bases from J, leaving 11 bases between. The CDR3 sequence is 14 residues long. The germline V gene has CDR1 SGHRS and CDR2 YFSETQ. CDR3 nucleotide sequence: TGCGCCAGCAGCTCGACGACATCTCAAGAGACCCAGTACTTC. It encodes CASSSTTSQETQYF.

The chain links TRBV25-1 to TRBJ1-2; the D is unclear. Between the trimmed V and J ends, which lost 4 bases and 4 bases, there was a span of 10 bases. The V gene's germline CDR1 is MGHDK and CDR2 SYGVNS. The CDR3 runs to 13 residues. CDR3: CASSAEGTYGYTF. CDR3 sequence (DNA): TGTGCCAGCAGTGCGGAGGGCACCTATGGCTACACCTTC.

The V and J genes are TRBV7-9 and TRBJ2-1; TRBD1 might be the D (6 bases). Trimming cost V 1 base and J 9 bases, with 13 bases left between them. Germline V CDR1 and CDR2: SEHNR, FQNEAQ (reference sequence). The length of the CDR3 is 14 residues. CDR3 coding DNA: TGTGCCAGCAGCTTAGGAACAGGGTTTCTTGAGCAGTTCTTC. Translation gives CASSLGTGFLEQFF.